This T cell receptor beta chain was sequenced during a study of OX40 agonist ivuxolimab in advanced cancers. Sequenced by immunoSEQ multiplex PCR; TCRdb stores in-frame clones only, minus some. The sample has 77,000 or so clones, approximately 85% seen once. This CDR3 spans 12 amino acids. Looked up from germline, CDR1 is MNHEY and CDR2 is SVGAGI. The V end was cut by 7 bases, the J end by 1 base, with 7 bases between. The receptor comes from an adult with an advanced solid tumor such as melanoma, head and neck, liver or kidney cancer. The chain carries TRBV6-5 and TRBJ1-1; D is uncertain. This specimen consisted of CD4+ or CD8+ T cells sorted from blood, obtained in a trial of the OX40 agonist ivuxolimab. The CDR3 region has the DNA TGTGCCAGCAACCAAGAGAACACTGAAGCTTTCTTT. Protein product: CASNQENTEAFF.